Listed here are 32 T cell receptor beta chains from one sample, sequenced in a study of shared clonotypes between healthy human individuals. Assay used: immunoSEQ multiplex PCR; TCRdb lists only in-frame clones, some missing. The table records about 640,000 clones, 72% of them present only once. Sequencing input: memory CD4+ T cells sorted from blood. Indicated subset: CD45RA-negative fraction. These receptors came from a woman aged 25 to 39 in good health.

The V gene is TRBV4-2, the J gene TRBJ2-7; 8 positions match TRBD2. The CDR3 totals 16 residues. The ends lost 4 bases at V and 2 bases at J; junction bases unmatched: 10. The V gene's germline CDR1 is LGHNA and CDR2 YNFKEQ. The CDR3 nucleotides are TGTGCCAGCAGCCCTCCGATTGGACTAGCCCCCTACGAGCAGTACTTC. Amino acids: CASSPPIGLAPYEQYF.

This chain uses TRBV2 with TRBJ2-7; D possibly corresponds to TRBD2 (5 bases). The CDR3 has 13 amino acids. Germline V gene data show CDR1 as SNHLY and CDR2 as FYNNEI. V was trimmed by 7 bases and J by 2 bases, leaving 12 bases between them. The DNA for the CDR3 is TGTGCCAGCAATCACCCCGGGACCTACGAGCAGTACTTC. Amino acids: CASNHPGTYEQYF.

This chain links TRBV6-5 with TRBJ2-7; D perhaps matches TRBD2 (6 bases). V shed 10 bases and J shed 4 bases, with 17 bases lying between them. This CDR3 comprises 13 residues. Germline V gene sequence: CDR1 MNHEY, CDR2 SVGAGI. Here the CDR3 reads CAITRGKGYEQYF. CDR3 coding DNA: TGTGCCATCACTCGCGGGAAGGGGTACGAGCAGTACTTC.

This rearrangement joins TRBV5-5 to TRBJ2-5, with 8 positions matching TRBD2. This CDR3 has 16 residues. Per the germline V gene, CDR1 is SGHKS and CDR2 is YYEKEE (reference sequence). Unmatched junction bases numbered 9, after V lost 0 bases and J lost 5 bases. CDR3 residues: CASSLVWSGGSETQYF. CDR3 DNA sequence: TGTGCCAGCAGCTTGGTTTGGTCGGGAGGGAGTGAGACCCAGTACTTC.

The genes are TRBV27 and TRBJ2-6; D is possibly TRBD2 (5 bases). V dropped 4 bases and J dropped 2 bases, with 21 bases sitting between them. Germline lookup yields CDR1 MNHEY and CDR2 SMNVEV (reference sequence). The CDR3 has 19 amino acids. The CDR3 loop reads CASSSISPFRGTGANVLTF. CDR3 DNA: TGTGCCAGCAGTTCTATTTCGCCGTTCCGGGGAACTGGGGCCAACGTCCTGACTTTC. Variable domain in full (rest from reference TRBV27 and TRBJ2-6): EAQVTQNPRYLITVTGKKLTVTCSQNMNHEYMSWYRQDPGLGLRQIYYSMNVEVTDKGDVPEGYKVSRKEKRNFPLILESPSPNQTSLYFCASSSISPFRGTGANVLTFGAGSRLTVL.

The V and J genes are TRBV6-5 and TRBJ1-2; 8 bases line up with TRBD1. The CDR3 consists of 13 residues. J gave up 8 bases and V 5 bases, and 7 bases lay outside the gene matches. Germline CDR1 is MNHEY and CDR2 is SVGAGI. CDR3 in amino acids: CASSTRQGRGYTF. The CDR3 coding sequence is TGTGCCAGCAGTACCCGACAGGGGAGGGGCTACACCTTC.

The chain is built from TRBV14 and TRBJ1-1; D is unresolved. CDR1 is SGHDN and CDR2 is FVKESK in the germline V gene. This CDR3 is 14 amino acids long. V dropped 1 base and J dropped 7 bases, with 13 bases sitting between them. CDR3 protein: CASSQVYDNYEAFF. DNA of the CDR3: TGTGCCAGCAGCCAAGTCTACGACAATTATGAAGCTTTCTTT.

The chain links TRBV9 to TRBJ2-5; TRBD2 matches 12 bases. CDR1 is SGDLS and CDR2 is YYNGEE in the germline V gene. The CDR3 covers 15 residues. The V segment lost 4 bases and the J segment 7 bases; nucleotides outside the gene matches: 8. CDR3 residues: CASSPMTSGSGTQYF. CDR3 nucleotide sequence: TGTGCCAGCAGCCCGATGACTAGCGGGAGTGGGACCCAGTACTTC.

There are a few counts of this clone. Different DNA sequences within this sample yield the same CDR3. The rearrangement links TRBV5-1 to TRBJ1-3; D might be TRBD1 (5 bases). Germline CDR1 is SGHRS and CDR2 is YFSETQ. CDR3 size: 13 residues. Trimming removed 2 bases from V and 3 bases from J, with 6 bases in between. The CDR3 nucleotides read TGCGCCAGCAGCTTCGACAGTGGAAACACCATATATTTT. It is translated as CASSFDSGNTIYF.

This sequence joins TRBV18 and TRBJ2-1; 10 nucleotides match TRBD1. The CDR3 totals 18 residues. The germline CDR1 and CDR2 sequences are KGHSH and LQKENI. V lost 1 base and J lost 3; bases outside the gene matches: 9. CDR3 DNA: TGTGCCAGCTCACCACGCAAGGGACAGGGGACAAACTACAATGAGCAGTTCTTC. Residues: CASSPRKGQGTNYNEQFF.

The V and J genes are TRBV30 and TRBJ2-5, with D hard to call. Trimming took 3 bases from V and 1 from J, leaving 9 bases between them. This CDR3 is 13 amino acids long. Germline-derived CDR1 and CDR2 are GTSNPN and SVGIG (reference sequence). In DNA, the CDR3 is TGTGCCTGGAGGAAGGAGCTCCAAGAGACCCAGTACTTC. Translating gives CAWRKELQETQYF. Combining the CDR3 with reference TRBV30 and TRBJ2-5 gives the whole variable domain SQTIHQWPATLVQPVGSPLSLECTVEGTSNPNLYWYRQAAGRGLQLLFYSVGIGQISSEVPQNLSASRPQDRQFILSSKKLLLSDSGFYLCAWRKELQETQYFGPGTRLLVL.

This chain uses TRBV4-1 with TRBJ1-2; 7 bases are shared with TRBD1. The CDR3 totals 19 residues. V lost 0 bases, J lost 3 bases, and 16 bases stayed unmatched. CDR1 and CDR2 from the germline V gene are MGHRA and YSYEKL. DNA for the CDR3: TGCGCCAGCAGCCAAGATCGCGGGGCCCGACAGGGCGTTTACTATGGCTACACCTTC. Translated, it gives CASSQDRGARQGVYYGYTF.

This chain joins TRBV11-2 and TRBJ2-7; TRBD2 is a possible D gene (5 bases). Trimming pared 8 bases from V and 4 bases from J, leaving 15 bases between. CDR1 and CDR2 (germline): SGHAT, FQNNGV. The CDR3 sequence is 13 residues long. The CDR3 DNA reads TGTGCCAGCCAAAGGGCGGGCCTTTACGAGCAGTACTTC. Protein sequence: CASQRAGLYEQYF.

The J gene is TRBJ2-7, the V gene TRBV9; D uncertain. This CDR3 comprises 14 residues. CDR1 and CDR2 from the germline V gene are SGDLS and YYNGEE. V was trimmed by 2 bases and J by 2 bases, leaving 11 bases between them. CDR3 in amino acids: CASSVHDETYEQYF. CDR3 bases: TGTGCCAGCAGCGTTCATGACGAAACCTACGAGCAGTACTTC.

This chain connects TRBV19 to TRBJ2-7; D perhaps matches TRBD2 (6 bases). The V end was cut by 3 bases, the J end by 5 bases, with 11 bases between. CDR3 length equals 13 residues. Germline CDR1 reads LNHDA; CDR2 reads SQIVND (reference sequence). As DNA, the CDR3 is TGTGCCAGTAGTATTGTGGGAGGAGACGAGCAGTACTTC. It encodes CASSIVGGDEQYF.

The CDR3 spells CASSRGGKNTEAFF. The DNA for the CDR3 is TGCGCCAGCAGCCGGGGTGGTAAGAACACTGAAGCTTTCTTT. The chain has TRBV5-1 and TRBJ1-1; the D is unclear. Germline CDR1 SGHRS, CDR2 YFSETQ. The V and J ends lost 4 bases and 1 base respectively, with 11 bases between them. This CDR3 comprises 14 residues.

DNA of the CDR3: TGTGCCAGCAGCCTAGTCGGGGGGCCGAGGGATTTCACAGATACGCAGTATTTT. Amino acid sequence: CASSLVGGPRDFTDTQYF. V and J are TRBV11-2 and TRBJ2-3, with D perhaps matching TRBD2 (7 bases). V shed 5 bases and J shed 2 bases, with 23 bases lying between them. The CDR3 covers 18 residues. The germline V gene has CDR1 SGHAT and CDR2 FQNNGV.

The chain is built from TRBV5-1 and TRBJ2-7; TRBD2 might be the D (6 bases). Trimming took off 4 bases at V and 4 bases at J, with 18 bases between the two ends. This CDR3 has 15 residues. Germline CDR1 and CDR2: SGHRS and YFSETQ. The CDR3 bases are TGCGCCAGCAGCCCGGGGGACCCGGGAAGGTACGAGCAGTACTTC. This codes for CASSPGDPGRYEQYF. Filled out from reference TRBV5-1 and TRBJ2-7, the complete variable domain reads KAGVTQTPRYLIKTRGQQVTLSCSPISGHRSVSWYQQTPGQGLQFLFEYFSETQRNKGNFPGRFSGRQFSNSRSEMNVSTLELGDSALYLCASSPGDPGRYEQYFGPGTRLTVT.

The chain combines TRBV28 with TRBJ2-7, with D hard to call. The V and J ends lost 2 bases and 3 bases respectively, with 8 bases between them. This CDR3 has 13 amino acids. Germline V gene lookup returns CDR1 MDHEN and CDR2 SYDVKM. The CDR3 DNA is TGTGCCAGCAGTTTAAATTACAGCTACGAGCAGTACTTC. Translating it yields CASSLNYSYEQYF. The full variable domain, its missing parts supplied by reference TRBV28 and TRBJ2-7, is DVKVTQSSRYLVKRTGEKVFLECVQDMDHENMFWYRQDPGLGLRLIYFSYDVKMKEKGDIPEGYSVSREKKERFSLILESASTNQTSMYLCASSLNYSYEQYFGPGTRLTVT.

A few counts support this clone. Other DNA sequences in this specimen translate into the identical CDR3. The chain has TRBV27 and TRBJ1-4; no firm D call. CDR3 length: 15 amino acids. Trimming pared 4 bases from V and 0 bases from J, leaving 9 bases between. From germline, CDR1 is MNHEY and CDR2 SMNVEV (reference sequence). Written as DNA, the CDR3 is TGTGCCAGCAGTTCCTCGGGCGCAACTAATGAAAAACTGTTTTTT. Protein: CASSSSGATNEKLFF.

This chain links TRBV2 with TRBJ1-2; the D is unclear. Per germline, CDR1 SNHLY and CDR2 FYNNEI. The CDR3 length is 14 residues. V lost 7 bases to trimming and J lost 8 bases, with 20 bases between them. As DNA, the CDR3 is TGTGCCAGCAAAGCCACTACGACGTCGGAAGGCTACACCTTC. Amino acid sequence: CASKATTTSEGYTF.

The chain couples TRBV2 to TRBJ2-7, with a possible D match to TRBD1 (6 bases). CDR3 length: 15 residues. CDR1 SNHLY and CDR2 FYNNEI come from the germline V gene. Trimming cost V 3 bases and J 0 bases, with 12 bases left between them. DNA of the CDR3: TGTGCCAGCAGTGACACGGACAGAGCCTCCTACGAGCAGTACTTC. Translated: CASSDTDRASYEQYF.

The V and J genes are TRBV27 and TRBJ2-1, with D tentatively TRBD2 (5 bases). Trimming removed 2 bases at V and 4 bases at J, with 9 bases between. The germline CDR1 and CDR2 sequences are MNHEY and SMNVEV (reference sequence). The CDR3 contains 14 residues. This CDR3 is CASSLRTGYNEQFF. CDR3 coding DNA: TGTGCCAGCAGTTTACGGACTGGTTACAATGAGCAGTTCTTC.

The chain couples TRBV11-3 to TRBJ2-3; D unresolved. CDR1 is SGHNT, CDR2 YENEEA, per germline. Trimming shortened V by 3 bases and J by 2 bases, and 9 bases separated the two germline ends. CDR3 length equals 14 residues. CDR3 bases: TGTGCCAGCAGCTTTGGCAGACCCACAGATACGCAGTATTTT. It is translated as CASSFGRPTDTQYF.

This clone was found a few times. This chain links TRBV27 with TRBJ2-1; 10 bases are a match to TRBD2. CDR3 length: 15 residues. The germline CDR1 and CDR2 sequences are MNHEY and SMNVEV (reference sequence). V dropped 2 bases and J dropped 4; count of bases not matched to a gene: 2. In DNA form, the CDR3 reads TGTGCCAGCAGTTTAACACTAGCGGGATACAATGAGCAGTTCTTC. Amino acid sequence: CASSLTLAGYNEQFF.

The V and J genes are TRBV5-1 and TRBJ1-1; 10 bases align to TRBD1. V shed 4 bases, J shed 1 base, and the junction held 4 bases outside the gene matches. Germline CDR1 and CDR2: SGHRS and YFSETQ. The length of the CDR3 is 15 residues. The CDR3 DNA reads as TGCGCCAGCAGCGACTGGGACAGGGGGAACACTGAAGCTTTCTTT. This gives the protein CASSDWDRGNTEAFF.

The chain joins TRBV7-2 to TRBJ1-2, with a possible D match to TRBD1 (5 bases). V was cut by 0 bases and J by 5 bases, with 10 bases left in between. The CDR3 runs 14 residues. Germline loops: CDR1 SGHTA, CDR2 FQGNSA. For the CDR3, the DNA is TGTGCCAGCAGCTTAGCTCAGTGGGGGTATGGCTACACCTTC. Amino acid sequence: CASSLAQWGYGYTF.

The gene calls are TRBV10-3 and TRBJ2-7; the D gene is possibly TRBD1 (6 bases). This CDR3 is built from 14 residues. Per the germline V gene, CDR1 is ENHRY and CDR2 is SYGVKD. Trimming removed 6 bases at V and 0 bases at J, with 12 bases between. CDR3 DNA: TGTGCCATCAGCGGCAGGGGAACCTCCTACGAGCAGTACTTC. This translates into CAISGRGTSYEQYF.

This clone was seen more than once but under ten times. The chain combines TRBV11-2 with TRBJ2-3; D possibly matches TRBD1 or TRBD2 (5 bases each). The germline V gene encodes CDR1 SGHAT and CDR2 FQNNGV. V lost 6 bases to trimming and J lost 2 bases, with 15 bases between them. This CDR3 is built from 15 residues. The CDR3 DNA reads TGTGCCAGCAGTCCGAGGGGTGGGGTCACAGATACGCAGTATTTT. This translates into CASSPRGGVTDTQYF. Combining the CDR3 with reference TRBV11-2 and TRBJ2-3 gives the whole variable domain EAGVAQSPRYKIIEKRQSVAFWCNPISGHATLYWYQQILGQGPKLLIQFQNNGVVDDSQLPKDRFSAERLKGVDSTLKIQPAKLEDSAVYLCASSPRGGVTDTQYFGPGTRLTVL.

This chain connects TRBV5-1 to TRBJ2-1; a possible D gene is TRBD1 (6 bases). This CDR3 is 14 amino acids long. The germline gives CDR1 SGHRS, CDR2 YFSETQ. Trimming removed 4 bases from V and 3 bases from J, with 11 bases in between. The CDR3, as DNA: TGCGCCAGCAGCACCGGGGACAACTACAATGAGCAGTTCTTC. Protein: CASSTGDNYNEQFF.

The chain links TRBV25-1 to TRBJ2-3; D unresolved. The CDR3 is 15 amino acids. V lost 7 bases and J 2 bases, leaving 16 bases between the germline ends. Germline CDR1 MGHDK, CDR2 SYGVNS. The CDR3 sequence: CASTPTQSSTDTQYF. In nucleotides, the CDR3 is TGTGCCAGCACCCCGACTCAATCTTCCACAGATACGCAGTATTTT.

The J gene is TRBJ2-7, the V gene TRBV21-1; TRBD1, the table's D call, was not compared with the DNA. TRBV21-1 is a known pseudogene. This CDR3 has 13 amino acids. CDR3 in DNA: TGTGCCAGCACCCGAAAGACAGGGGACGAGCAGTACTTC. Protein: CASTRKTGDEQYF.